These T cell receptor beta chains were read from a single sample in a study of T cells in Graves' hyperthyroidism and ophthalmopathy. One entry per CDR3 protein results from TCRdb running MiXCR on the multiplex PCR reads. This table holds 250,000 or so distinct CDR3 sequences, roughly 15% found once. The sample was blood. All receptors come from a woman between 50 and 59 years old with Graves' hyperthyroidism that later progressed to Graves' ophthalmopathy. Both conserved end residues are part of each CDR3. A D gene is named only where the DNA matches it firmly. Clone size is stated in some rows and not others, as once, few, many or a class when expanded.

clone_size j_call v_call cdr3_length d_call cdr3_nt cdr3_aa
few TRBJ1-1 TRBV5-1 20 - TGCGCCAGCAGCCCCTGGGGGGGGGCCACGGGCAGCGGTTCGGACACTGAAGCTTTCTTT CASSPWGGATGSGSDTEAFF
few TRBJ1-3 TRBV7-9 13 - TGTGCCAGCAGCTTAGTTGTGGGGAACACCATATATTTT CASSLVVGNTIYF
many TRBJ2-7 TRBV3-1 14 TRBD2 TGTGCCAGCACCCGGGGACTAGCCTCCTACGAGCAGTACTTC CASTRGLASYEQYF
many TRBJ2-1 TRBV7-9 15 TRBD1 TGTGCCAGCAGCTTAGGACAGGGGGTCGGCAATGAGCAGTTCTTC CASSLGQGVGNEQFF
many TRBJ2-3 TRBV11-2 14 - TGTGCCAGCAGTCTAACAGGACTTGTTAACACGCAGTATTTT CASSLTGLVNTQYF
many TRBJ2-7 TRBV12-3/TRBV12-4 13 - TGTGCCAGCAGTCCAATGGGGACCTACGAGCAGTACTTC CASSPMGTYEQYF
many TRBJ2-7 TRBV6-1 14 - TGTGCCAGCGACCGAAAAGGAAGGTCCTACGAGCAGTACTTC CASDRKGRSYEQYF
many TRBJ2-2 TRBV12-3/TRBV12-4 13 - TGTGCCAGCACGCATCCTTACACCGGGGAGCTGTTTTTT CASTHPYTGELFF
many TRBJ1-4 TRBV27 14 - TGTGCCAGCAGAATAGACAGAGGGAACGAAAAACTGTTTTTT CASRIDRGNEKLFF
many TRBJ1-2 TRBV20-1 10 - TGCAGTGCTAGTGCTTATGGCTACACCTTC CSASAYGYTF
many TRBJ1-5 TRBV13 15 - TGTGCCAGCAGCTTGAGGGGGGCAGGGAATCAGCCCCAGCATTTT CASSLRGAGNQPQHF
few TRBJ2-7 TRBV5-6 15 - TGTGCCAGCAGCGCAGGGCTAGGGAATGGCTACGAGCAGTACTTC CASSAGLGNGYEQYF
many TRBJ2-4 TRBV20-1 18 TRBD2 TGCAGTGCTAGAGAGGGACTAGCGGGTGCTCTAGCCAAAAACATTCAGTACTTC CSAREGLAGALAKNIQYF
few TRBJ1-4 TRBV5-6 14 - TGTGCCAGCAGCCTCCAGGGTTGGAGTGAAAAACTGTTTTTT CASSLQGWSEKLFF
many TRBJ1-1 TRBV6-1 14 - TGTGCCAGCAGTGACCGGGGTAGCGAACTTGAAGCTTTCTTT CASSDRGSELEAFF
- TRBJ2-1 TRBV20-1 12 TRBD2 TGCAGTGCGAGTGGGACTACGGGTCCCCAGTTCTTC CSASGTTGPQFF
many TRBJ1-1 TRBV5-1 15 - TGCGCCAGCAGCCAAACCCTCTCAGTAAACCCTGAAGCTTTCTTT CASSQTLSVNPEAFF
many TRBJ1-1 TRBV27 13 - TGTGCCAGCAGTTCACAGGGAATTGCTGAAGCTTTCTTT CASSSQGIAEAFF
many TRBJ1-5 TRBV12-3/TRBV12-4 19 TRBD1 TGTGCCAGCAGTGTTGACCCCCTCGGGACAGGGGGAAAAAATCAGCCCCAGCATTTT CASSVDPLGTGGKNQPQHF
many TRBJ2-1 TRBV20-1 12 - TGCAGTGCTAGCGGGCCCTACAATGAGCAGTTCTTC CSASGPYNEQFF
few TRBJ2-2 TRBV6-1 14 - TGTGCCAGCACCCGGGATCGGAGCACCGGGGAGCTGTTTTTT CASTRDRSTGELFF
- TRBJ2-1 TRBV5-1 15 TRBD1 TGCGCCAGCAGCTTGGCGGACAGGGTCGGAAATGAGCAGTTCTTC CASSLADRVGNEQFF
many TRBJ2-7 TRBV20-1 14 - TGCAGTGCTCCTCCAATGCAGGGTCTCTACGAGCAGTACTTC CSAPPMQGLYEQYF
few TRBJ2-1 TRBV19 15 - TGTGCCAGTAGTTACCGGGACCACCTCTACAATGAGCAGTTCTTC CASSYRDHLYNEQFF
few TRBJ2-3 TRBV7-6 13 - TGTGCCAGCAGCTCATTGGTCCGGGTTACGCAGTATTTT CASSSLVRVTQYF
few TRBJ2-5 TRBV5-6 17 - TGTGCCAGCAGCCCCTTAGGGGCAACAGGGAGGGAAGAGACCCAGTACTTC CASSPLGATGREETQYF
many TRBJ2-1 TRBV28 12 - TGTGCCAGCAGTTCCCCCTACAATGAGCAGTTCTTC CASSSPYNEQFF